The clone carrying this T cell receptor (beta chain) was recorded once. The antigen is not known. Clones were read by immunoSEQ multiplex PCR, and TCRdb kept only the in-frame ones, dropping some. The sample has some 52,000 clones, 94% seen once. With V trimmed by 10 bases and J by 5 bases, 3 bases remained unmatched. This CDR3 has 11 residues. CDR1 and CDR2 (germline): LNHDA, SQIVND (reference sequence). This entry comes from a study of OX40 agonist ivuxolimab in advanced cancers. Study-wide context: The drug used for patients, ivuxolimab, was an agonistic anti-OX40 (CD134) antibody. Partial response was recorded in three patients: one hepatocellular carcinoma and two cutaneous melanoma cases. Study results and caveats: No antigen was identified for the clonally expanded peripheral T cells.

The TCR comes from an adult with an advanced solid tumor such as melanoma, head and neck, liver or kidney cancer. The starting material was CD4+ or CD8+ T cells sorted from blood, obtained in a trial of the OX40 agonist ivuxolimab. The chain uses TRBV19 and TRBJ2-5; 8 nucleotides match TRBD1. The CDR3 sequence is CAIGQGETQYF. The CDR3 DNA is TGTGCCATCGGACAGGGTGAGACCCAGTACTTC.